The 5 T cell receptor beta chains below all came from one sample that was sequenced in a study of cytomegalovirus exposure and HLA in healthy donors. Both 60 Vbeta primers and 13 Jbeta primers went into the PCR. Libraries were prepared by immunoSEQ multiplex PCR; TCRdb keeps only in-frame clonotypes and omits some of them. The table has approximately 190,000 clones, over 70% seen once. The sequencing sample was made of PBMCs. These receptors were taken from a woman aged 18 to 35 in good health and CMV-seropositive.

This chain uses TRBV28 with TRBJ1-5; TRBD1 is a possible D gene (6 bases). CDR3 length: 16 amino acids. The germline CDR1 and CDR2 sequences are MDHEN and SYDVKM. Trimming stripped 8 bases from V and 7 bases from J, with 24 bases between. CDR3 residues: CASLAWGQGPRQPQHF. CDR3 nucleotides: TGTGCCAGCCTGGCGTGGGGGCAGGGTCCCAGGCAGCCCCAGCATTTT.

The chain joins TRBV25-1 to TRBJ2-5, with 7 bases aligning to TRBD2. This CDR3 spans 14 amino acids. CDR1 and CDR2 (germline): MGHDK, SYGVNS. V lost 1 base, J lost 4 bases, and 3 bases stayed unmatched. Here the CDR3 DNA reads TGTGCCAGCAGTGAATTGGGCGGGGGAGAGACCCAGTACTTC. This translates into CASSELGGGETQYF.

The chain couples TRBV6-5 to TRBJ1-2; tentative D call: TRBD1 (6 bases). There are 12 residues in the CDR3. Germline V gene lookup returns CDR1 MNHEY and CDR2 SVGAGI. The ends were cut back, 5 bases at V and 8 bases at J, with 12 bases in the middle. CDR3 loop: CASSRNTGGYTF. The CDR3 DNA sequence: TGTGCCAGCAGTCGCAATACAGGGGGCTACACCTTC.

V usage is TRBV6-5 and J usage is TRBJ1-1, with D maybe TRBD1 (5 bases). The germline V and J ends were trimmed by 0 bases and 2 bases, with 13 bases remaining between them. Germline V lookup: CDR1 MNHEY, CDR2 SVGAGI. This CDR3 spans 16 amino acids. The CDR3: CASSYSPWQGNTEAFF. For the CDR3, the DNA is TGTGCCAGCAGTTACTCGCCCTGGCAGGGCAACACTGAAGCTTTCTTT.

This clone was counted a single time. The chain couples TRBV28 to TRBJ2-7; the match to TRBD1 covers 8 bases. The CDR3 runs 13 residues. Germline values: CDR1 MDHEN, CDR2 SYDVKM. J lost 6 bases, V lost 6 bases, and 7 bases had no gene match. The CDR3 bases are TGTGCCAGCAGACCGACAGGGGCACTCGAGCAGTACTTC. Translation gives CASRPTGALEQYF.